A single sample gave rise to the 21 T cell receptor beta chains below, sequenced in a study of radiation and T cells in renal cell carcinoma. TCRdb's table, derived via immunoSEQ multiplex PCR, lists solely in-frame clones and lacks some. In the table there are tens of thousands of clones, 47% of which are singletons. Noted treatment: 15 Gy SBRT to primary tumor, nephrectomy 4 weeks later. Sample: tumor tissue, taken from a patient whose treatment included radiotherapy and nephrectomy. These TCRs come from a woman aged 50 to 60 with renal cell carcinoma.

The chain joins TRBV7-2 to TRBJ2-7, with no clear D. V shed 6 bases and J shed 0 bases, with 9 bases lying between them. The CDR3 covers 13 residues. The V gene's germline CDR1 is SGHTA and CDR2 FQGNSA. The CDR3 spells CASSYGASYEQYF. CDR3 DNA sequence: TGTGCCAGCAGTTATGGCGCCTCCTACGAGCAGTACTTC.

A few counts support this clone. The rearrangement joins TRBV4-2 to TRBJ2-7; D may be TRBD1 (6 bases). The germline V gene encodes CDR1 LGHNA and CDR2 YNFKEQ. V was trimmed by 5 bases and J by 3 bases, leaving 14 bases between them. The length of the CDR3 is 14 residues. The CDR3 spells CASSFLEQGYEQYF. CDR3 DNA: TGTGCCAGCAGCTTTTTAGAACAGGGCTACGAGCAGTACTTC.

The CDR3 DNA sequence: TGTGCCAGTAGTGGGACAGGGAACACCGGGGAGCTGTTTTTT. This translates into CASSGTGNTGELFF. The chain is built from TRBV19 and TRBJ2-2, with 8 bases that match TRBD1. Germline loops: CDR1 LNHDA, CDR2 SQIVND (reference sequence). CDR3 size: 14 residues. J gave up 1 base and V 5 bases, and 0 bases lay outside the gene matches.

This clone showed up just a few times. This rearrangement joins TRBV7-8 to TRBJ1-5; 10 bases map to TRBD1. Trimming removed 5 bases from V and 7 bases from J; junction bases left unmatched: 8. Germline values: CDR1 SGHVS, CDR2 FQNEAQ. The CDR3 is made up of 15 amino acids. CDR3: CASSAGQGVQQPQHF. The CDR3 coding sequence is TGTGCCAGCAGCGCCGGACAGGGGGTTCAACAGCCCCAGCATTTT. Filled out from reference TRBV7-8 and TRBJ1-5, the complete variable domain reads GAGVSQSPRYKVAKRGQDVALRCDPISGHVSLFWYQQALGQGPEFLTYFQNEAQLDKSGLPSDRFFAERPEGSVSTLKIQRTQQEDSAVYLCASSAGQGVQQPQHFGDGTRLSIL.

This clone was found a few times. This chain joins TRBV5-1 and TRBJ2-7, with TRBD1 as a possible D gene (6 bases). The CDR3 covers 15 residues. Trimming took off 3 bases at V and 0 bases at J, with 13 bases between the two ends. Germline CDR1 and CDR2: SGHRS and YFSETQ. CDR3 in amino acids: CASSSRTDYSYEQYF. CDR3 DNA: TGCGCCAGCAGCTCCAGGACAGATTACTCCTACGAGCAGTACTTC.

The chain employs TRBV29-1 and TRBJ2-7; TRBD1 might be the D (5 bases). Trimming removed 3 bases at V and 2 bases at J, with 14 bases between. In germline, CDR1 is SQVTM, CDR2 ANQGSEA. This CDR3 region has 14 residues. CDR3 sequence (DNA): TGCAGCGTTGAGTCAAACAGGCCCCCCTACGAGCAGTACTTC. Amino acids: CSVESNRPPYEQYF.

The chain uses TRBV19 and TRBJ1-2; D unresolved. The CDR3 runs to 15 residues. Germline CDR1 and CDR2: LNHDA and SQIVND (reference sequence). Trimming removed 0 bases at V and 2 bases at J, with 10 bases between. DNA for the CDR3: TGTGCCAGTAGTATAGATCACCATTTCAACTATGGCTACACCTTC. Its protein product is CASSIDHHFNYGYTF. The whole variable domain, filled in from reference TRBV19 and TRBJ1-2, reads DGGITQSPKYLFRKEGQNVTLSCEQNLNHDAMYWYRQDPGQGLRLIYYSQIVNDFQKGDIAEGYSVSREKKESFPLTVTSAQKNPTAFYLCASSIDHHFNYGYTFGSGTRLTVV.

The chain recombines TRBV14 with TRBJ1-6; D ambiguous. CDR3 length: 13 amino acids. Germline lookup yields CDR1 SGHDN and CDR2 FVKESK. V was cut by 6 bases and J by 6 bases, with 9 bases left in between. In nucleotides, the CDR3 is TGTGCCAGCAGAAGGTTTTTTAATTCACCCCTCCACTTT. Its translation: CASRRFFNSPLHF.

This clone was seen ten or more times. V is TRBV18 and J is TRBJ2-7; 8 bases are shared with TRBD2. V lost 3 bases, J lost 7 bases, and 11 bases stayed unmatched. The CDR3 runs 15 residues. The germline CDR1 and CDR2 sequences are KGHSH and LQKENI. In DNA form, the CDR3 reads TGTGCCAGCTCACCTAATACGGGGGGGCCGAGTGAGCAGTACTTC. Translating gives CASSPNTGGPSEQYF.

The chain joins TRBV15 to TRBJ1-2, with D possibly matching TRBD1 (6 bases). CDR3 length equals 14 residues. The ends were cut back, 6 bases at V and 1 base at J, with 12 bases in the middle. Germline V gene data show CDR1 as LNHNV and CDR2 as YYDKDF (reference sequence). Here the CDR3 DNA reads TGTGCCACCAGTTACAGGGATGGTAACTATGGCTACACCTTC. This encodes CATSYRDGNYGYTF.

The rearrangement uses TRBV28 and TRBJ2-7; the match to TRBD1 covers 9 bases. The germline V gene encodes CDR1 MDHEN and CDR2 SYDVKM. Unmatched junction bases numbered 17, after V lost 7 bases and J lost 4 bases. This CDR3 is built from 17 residues. The CDR3 protein is CASMGLGQGESDYEQYF. In nucleotides, the CDR3 is TGTGCCAGCATGGGCCTGGGACAGGGAGAATCTGATTACGAGCAGTACTTC.

This chain connects TRBV4-1 to TRBJ1-3; a possible D gene is TRBD1 (5 bases). The CDR3 totals 15 residues. Germline CDR1 MGHRA, CDR2 YSYEKL. V gave up 1 base and J gave up 4 bases, with 11 bases separating them. The CDR3 loop is CASSQAGRRGNTIYF. In DNA form, the CDR3 reads TGCGCCAGCAGCCAAGCAGGGCGGAGAGGAAACACCATATATTTT.

The chain uses TRBV9 and TRBJ1-1; D uncertain. The CDR3 has 14 amino acids. Germline loops: CDR1 SGDLS, CDR2 YYNGEE. Trimming took off 1 base at V and 5 bases at J, with 12 bases between the two ends. CDR3 nucleotides: TGTGCCAGCAGCGTATACAGCTTAGGGACTGAAGCTTTCTTT. Residues: CASSVYSLGTEAFF.

The V and J genes are TRBV19 and TRBJ1-6; maybe TRBD1 (6 bases). Germline V lookup: CDR1 LNHDA, CDR2 SQIVND (reference sequence). V lost 4 bases and J lost 14, with 18 bases in between. The CDR3 is 14 residues long. The CDR3: CASSRPGGAFALHF. The CDR3 nucleotides read TGTGCCAGTAGTAGGCCGGGGGGGGCTTTCGCCCTCCACTTT.

This clone was observed a few times. The rearrangement joins TRBV7-9 to TRBJ2-7, with unresolved D. The CDR3 loop spans 12 amino acids. The V end was cut by 5 bases, the J end by 2 bases, with 7 bases between. The germline V gene has CDR1 SEHNR and CDR2 FQNEAQ (reference sequence). CDR3 nucleotides: TGTGCCAGCAGCACCCAGACCTACGAGCAGTACTTC. Translating it yields CASSTQTYEQYF.

This chain joins TRBV7-8 and TRBJ2-5; D possibly matches TRBD1 or TRBD2 (5 bases each). The CDR3 loop spans 16 amino acids. Germline loops: CDR1 SGHVS, CDR2 FQNEAQ. Trimming took 4 bases from V and 2 from J, leaving 17 bases between them. This CDR3 is CASSSYLGTEQETQYF. The DNA for the CDR3 is TGTGCCAGCAGCTCCTACCTTGGGACGGAACAAGAGACCCAGTACTTC.

The chain combines TRBV13 with TRBJ2-3; TRBD2 aligns across 12 bases. CDR3 length: 16 residues. Germline V gene sequence: CDR1 PRHDT, CDR2 FYEKMQ (reference sequence). V trimming: 5 bases; J trimming: 5 bases; junction bases outside the gene matches: 8. The CDR3 region is CASSLRTSGVGDTQYF. The CDR3 DNA reads TGTGCCAGCAGCCTCCGGACTAGCGGGGTCGGAGATACGCAGTATTTT.

This clone occurred a few times. The chain is built from TRBV7-2 and TRBJ1-2, with D possibly TRBD1 on 6 matching bases. This CDR3 contains 17 residues. Germline V CDR1 and CDR2: SGHTA, FQGNSA. Trimming shortened V by 2 bases and J by 1 base, and 17 bases separated the two germline ends. The chain's CDR3 is CASSLTAQGSVNYGYTF. The CDR3 region has the DNA TGTGCCAGCAGCTTAACGGCACAGGGTTCGGTTAACTATGGCTACACCTTC.

The chain links TRBV30 to TRBJ1-2; 7 bases agree with TRBD1. The ends lost 1 base at V and 2 bases at J; junction bases unmatched: 4. CDR1 and CDR2 (germline): GTSNPN, SVGIG (reference sequence). The CDR3 sequence is 14 residues long. In DNA form, the CDR3 reads TGTGCCTGGAGTGCACAGGGGCGGAACTATGGCTACACCTTC. Translating gives CAWSAQGRNYGYTF.

The gene calls are TRBV30 and TRBJ1-6, with D possibly being TRBD1 (5 bases). V lost 2 bases, J lost 1 base, and 18 bases lay in between. This CDR3 is 18 amino acids long. CDR1 is GTSNPN and CDR2 is SVGIG in the germline V gene (reference sequence). The CDR3 reads CAWSPRWGEPSYNSPLHF. The CDR3 region has the DNA TGTGCCTGGAGTCCCAGATGGGGGGAACCATCCTATAATTCACCCCTCCACTTT.

This clone was recorded a few times. DNA for the CDR3: TGTGCCAGCAGCTGGGCCAGCGGCGGGGGTCAGCCCGCAGAGACCCAGTACTTC. Translated: CASSWASGGGQPAETQYF. The V call is TRBV7-8, the J call TRBJ2-5; 7 positions match TRBD2. Germline V gene lookup returns CDR1 SGHVS and CDR2 FQNEAQ. This CDR3 contains 18 residues. Losses at the gene ends were 4 bases for V and 4 bases for J; bases not matched to a gene: 18.